This T cell receptor beta chain was captured by sequencing in a study of blood T cell repertoires in COVID-19. Study background: Samples taken during acute and convalescent COVID-19 were collected in the United States, Italy and Spain. Nucleic acid was either cDNA or gDNA, and it came from T cells, B-cell-depleted T cells, or PBMCs.

This clone was detected once. The assay was immunoSEQ multiplex PCR, and TCRdb's table has in-frame clones only and misses some. The top ten clones hold roughly 6.2% of a sample with roughly 200,000 clones, 75% to 90% of them seen once. The sequenced sample consisted of PBMCs or T cells enriched from blood (not recorded which). This sequence was found in a middle-aged man who had recovered from COVID-19.

The CDR3 nucleotides read TGCGCCAGCAAGGAAGAGACAGGGGGCCACCCCGGGGAGCTGTTTTTT. Translating gives CASKEETGGHPGELFF. V and J are TRBV5-1 and TRBJ2-2, with 10 bases identical to TRBD1. The germline V gene has CDR1 SGHRS and CDR2 YFSETQ. This CDR3 comprises 16 residues. The ends lost 6 bases at V and 6 bases at J; junction bases unmatched: 11. Looking up the rest from reference TRBV5-1 and TRBJ2-2 gives the full variable domain: KAGVTQTPRYLIKTRGQQVTLSCSPISGHRSVSWYQQTPGQGLQFLFEYFSETQRNKGNFPGRFSGRQFSNSRSEMNVSTLELGDSALYLCASKEETGGHPGELFFGEGSRLTVL.